This TCR beta chain emerged from a study of radiotherapy plus CTLA-4 blockade in lung cancer. The CDR3 is made up of 18 amino acids. The ends lost 2 bases at V and 8 bases at J; junction bases unmatched: 10. Germline CDR1 reads SGHRS; CDR2 reads YFSETQ. Assay: immunoSEQ multiplex PCR; the TCRdb copy retains only in-frame clones and omits some. The profile shows 20,000 or so clones, roughly 88% of them singletons. This chain connects TRBV5-1 to TRBJ2-1; TRBD2 matches at 16 bases. Sample: peripheral blood, taken from a patient treated with radiotherapy plus ipilimumab. The receptor's source is a human donor with non-small cell lung cancer whose response to radiotherapy plus ipilimumab could not be evaluated. In DNA, the CDR3 is TGCGCCAGCAGCTTCGGGACTAGCGGGGGGGGTTGGTTCGATGAGCAGTTCTTC. Translating it yields CASSFGTSGGGWFDEQFF.